Included here is one T cell receptor beta chain sequence, with context. The sample is drawn from a study of T cell changes during pregnancy in multiple sclerosis. Sequencing used immunoSEQ multiplex PCR; TCRdb keeps in-frame clones, though not all of them. The data contain some 49,000 clones, almost 90% of them singletons. The CDR3 covers 16 residues. V trimming: 5 bases; J trimming: 3 bases; junction bases outside the gene matches: 8. Germline V lookup: CDR1 LNHDA, CDR2 SQIVND (reference sequence). V gene TRBV19 combines with J gene TRBJ1-5; 9 bases line up with TRBD1. The receptor's source is a female donor in good health, enrolled as a control in a pregnancy study. The material sequenced was peripheral blood, taken after pregnancy. The CDR3 DNA sequence: TGTGCCAGTAGTGGTGAACAGGGGGCAATCAATCAGCCCCAGCATTTT. Amino acids: CASSGEQGAINQPQHF.